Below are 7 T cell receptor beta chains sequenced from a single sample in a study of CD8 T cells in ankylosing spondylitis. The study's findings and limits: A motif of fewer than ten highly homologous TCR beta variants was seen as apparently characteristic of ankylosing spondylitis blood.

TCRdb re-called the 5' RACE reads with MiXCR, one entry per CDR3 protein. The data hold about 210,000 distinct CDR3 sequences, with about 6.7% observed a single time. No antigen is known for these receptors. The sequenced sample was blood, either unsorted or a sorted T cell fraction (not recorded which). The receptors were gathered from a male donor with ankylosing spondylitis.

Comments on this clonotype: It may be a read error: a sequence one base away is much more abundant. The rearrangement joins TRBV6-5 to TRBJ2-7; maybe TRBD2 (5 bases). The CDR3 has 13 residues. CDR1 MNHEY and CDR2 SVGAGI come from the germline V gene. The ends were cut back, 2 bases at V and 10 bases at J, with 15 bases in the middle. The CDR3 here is CASSYLGSADQYF. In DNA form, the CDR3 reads TGTGCCAGCAGTTACCTGGGGAGTGCGGACCAGTACTTC.

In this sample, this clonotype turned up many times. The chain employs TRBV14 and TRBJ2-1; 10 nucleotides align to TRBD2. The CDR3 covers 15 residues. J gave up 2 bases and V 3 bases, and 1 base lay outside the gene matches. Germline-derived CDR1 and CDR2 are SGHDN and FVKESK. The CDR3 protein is CASSHLAGAYNEQFF. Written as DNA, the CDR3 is TGTGCCAGCAGCCACCTAGCGGGGGCCTACAATGAGCAGTTCTTC.

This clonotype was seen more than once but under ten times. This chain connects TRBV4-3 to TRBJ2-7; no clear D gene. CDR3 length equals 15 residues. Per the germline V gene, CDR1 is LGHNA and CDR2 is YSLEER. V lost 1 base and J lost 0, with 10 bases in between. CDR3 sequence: CASSQGVLGSYEQYF. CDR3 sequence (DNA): TGCGCCAGCAGCCAAGGAGTCCTTGGCTCCTACGAGCAGTACTTC.

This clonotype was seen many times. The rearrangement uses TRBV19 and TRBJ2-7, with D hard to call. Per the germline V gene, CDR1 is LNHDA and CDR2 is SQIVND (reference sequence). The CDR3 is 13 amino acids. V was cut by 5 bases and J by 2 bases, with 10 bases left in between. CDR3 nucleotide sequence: TGTGCCAGTAGTGTGAAGCTTCCCTACGAGCAGTACTTC. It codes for CASSVKLPYEQYF.

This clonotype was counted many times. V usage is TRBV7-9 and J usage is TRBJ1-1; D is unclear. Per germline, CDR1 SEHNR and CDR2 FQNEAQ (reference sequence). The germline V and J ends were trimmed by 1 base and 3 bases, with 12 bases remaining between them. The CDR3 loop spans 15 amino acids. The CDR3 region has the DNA TGTGCCAGCAGCTTAGGTGAAGCTGGGGACACTGAAGCTTTCTTT. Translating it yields CASSLGEAGDTEAFF.

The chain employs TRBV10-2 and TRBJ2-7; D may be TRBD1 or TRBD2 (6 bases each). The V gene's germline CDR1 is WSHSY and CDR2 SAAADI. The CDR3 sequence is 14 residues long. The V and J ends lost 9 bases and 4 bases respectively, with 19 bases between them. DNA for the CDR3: TGCGCCAGTAGAGAATTTGGGGGGCCGTACGAGCAGTACTTC. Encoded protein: CASREFGGPYEQYF.

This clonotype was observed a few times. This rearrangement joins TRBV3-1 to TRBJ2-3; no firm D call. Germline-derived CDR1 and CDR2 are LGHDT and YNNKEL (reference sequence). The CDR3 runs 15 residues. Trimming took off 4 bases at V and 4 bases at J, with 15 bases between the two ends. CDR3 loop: CASSPSQHGSDTQYF. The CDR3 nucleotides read TGTGCCAGCAGCCCCAGCCAGCATGGGTCAGATACGCAGTATTTT.